Each of the 18 T cell receptor beta chains below was sequenced from the same sample in a study of CD8 T cells in Susac syndrome. An input of roughly 0.5 to 1 ug of RNA was subjected to reverse transcription using random hexamers. TCRdb reprocessed the immunoSEQ multiplex PCR reads with MiXCR, giving one entry per CDR3 protein. The data show roughly 130,000 distinct CDR3 sequences, around 94% seen once. Sequencing was carried out using CD4+ T cells from PBMCs. The receptor source for this set is a human donor with multiple sclerosis.

The rearrangement joins TRBV5-6 to TRBJ1-1; 7 bases match TRBD1. The V and J ends lost 3 bases and 5 bases, in that order; junction bases with no gene match: 10. Germline CDR1 and CDR2: SGHDT and YYEEEE. The CDR3 loop spans 15 amino acids. The CDR3 here is CASSSATGRGTEAFF. The CDR3 DNA follows: TGTGCCAGCAGCTCTGCGACAGGGAGAGGGACTGAAGCTTTCTTT.

The chain employs TRBV4-3 and TRBJ1-4; D uncertain. V dropped 1 base and J dropped 14 bases, with 17 bases sitting between them. Germline V gives CDR1 LGHNA, CDR2 YSLEER. The CDR3 has 14 amino acids. The CDR3, as DNA: TGCGCCAGCAGCCAAGGCCAGGTACCCTCGGACCTGTTTTTT. This codes for CASSQGQVPSDLFF.

This chain connects TRBV5-6 to TRBJ1-1, with D perhaps matching TRBD1 (5 bases). This CDR3 contains 14 residues. Trimming cost V 4 bases and J 1 base, with 11 bases left between them. CDR1 and CDR2 from the germline V gene are SGHDT and YYEEEE. The CDR3 DNA sequence: TGTGCCAGCAGCGGATTAACAGGGAACACTGAAGCTTTCTTT. It specifies CASSGLTGNTEAFF.

This sequence joins TRBV7-2 and TRBJ1-6; D is unresolved. Germline loops: CDR1 SGHTA, CDR2 FQGNSA. This CDR3 has 14 residues. Trimming stripped 3 bases from V and 6 bases from J, with 9 bases between. CDR3 loop: CASSFWARNSPLHF. The CDR3 nucleotides are TGTGCCAGCAGCTTCTGGGCCCGTAATTCACCCCTCCACTTT.

The gene calls are TRBV29-1 and TRBJ2-5; 7 bases agree with TRBD1. This CDR3 region has 15 residues. Trimming removed 6 bases from V and 1 base from J; junction bases left unmatched: 11. CDR1 is SQVTM and CDR2 is ANQGSEA in the germline V gene. CDR3 in DNA: TGCAGCGTCGGGGACAGCGGCCCTTTCCAAGAGACCCAGTACTTC. This gives the protein CSVGDSGPFQETQYF. Supplemented by reference TRBV29-1 and TRBJ2-5, the full variable domain reads SAVISQKPSRDICQRGTSLTIQCQVDSQVTMMFWYRQQPGQSLTLIATANQGSEATYESGFVIDKFPISRPNLTFSTLTVSNMSPEDSSIYLCSVGDSGPFQETQYFGPGTRLLVL.

The V call is TRBV7-9, the J call TRBJ1-1, with 7 bases aligning to TRBD1. The V and J ends lost 5 bases and 1 base, in that order; junction bases with no gene match: 7. Looked up from germline, CDR1 is SEHNR and CDR2 is FQNEAQ (reference sequence). This CDR3 has 15 amino acids. The CDR3 coding sequence is TGTGCCAGCAGCACGCCCGGGACAGCGAACACTGAAGCTTTCTTT. This encodes CASSTPGTANTEAFF.

V is TRBV4-3 and J is TRBJ2-3; D call uncertain. Germline V gene lookup returns CDR1 LGHNA and CDR2 YSLEER. The CDR3 is made up of 14 amino acids. Trimming pared 0 bases from V and 7 bases from J, leaving 11 bases between. This chain's CDR3 is CASSQDQQAHTQYF. DNA for the CDR3: TGCGCCAGCAGCCAAGATCAGCAGGCCCATACGCAGTATTTT.

The chain uses TRBV3-1 and TRBJ1-1; D is undetermined. CDR1 is LGHDT and CDR2 is YNNKEL in the germline V gene (reference sequence). This CDR3 has 11 amino acids. V dropped 0 bases and J dropped 8 bases, with 4 bases sitting between them. The DNA of the CDR3 is TGTGCCAGCAGCCAAGAGGGGGAAGCTTTCTTT. It codes for CASSQEGEAFF.

The V call is TRBV7-9, the J call TRBJ2-5; perhaps D is TRBD1 or TRBD2 (5 bases each). The CDR3 sequence is 15 residues long. Germline values: CDR1 SEHNR, CDR2 FQNEAQ (reference sequence). Trimming pared 3 bases from V and 5 bases from J, leaving 16 bases between. CDR3 DNA: TGTGCCAGCAGCTTGACTCCGGGACCTAGGGAGACCCAGTACTTC. As protein: CASSLTPGPRETQYF.

This sequence joins TRBV6-5 and TRBJ1-4; no firm D call. Trimming stripped 0 bases from V and 11 bases from J, with 10 bases between. The germline V gene has CDR1 MNHEY and CDR2 SVGAGI. The CDR3 spans 13 residues. DNA for the CDR3: TGTGCCAGCAGTTACTCGCCCCGAGTGAAACTGTTTTTT. Encoded protein: CASSYSPRVKLFF.

The V and J genes are TRBV28 and TRBJ2-4, with 12 bases identical to TRBD1. This CDR3 spans 16 amino acids. Germline V gene sequence: CDR1 MDHEN, CDR2 SYDVKM. The ends lost 3 bases at V and 3 bases at J; junction bases unmatched: 3. The CDR3 bases are TGTGCCAGCAGTTTGGGACAGGGGGCGGACAAAAACATTCAGTACTTC. Its protein product is CASSLGQGADKNIQYF.

The chain uses TRBV20-1 and TRBJ2-5; TRBD2 agrees at 11 bases. The germline CDR1 and CDR2 sequences are DFQATT and SNEGSKA (reference sequence). J gave up 0 bases and V 1 base, and 1 base lay outside the gene matches. CDR3 length: 15 residues. CDR3 nucleotide sequence: TGCAGTGCTAGAGGACTAGCGGGGTACCAAGAGACCCAGTACTTC. It translates to CSARGLAGYQETQYF.

The chain recombines TRBV3-1 with TRBJ1-1; D gene uncertain. CDR3 length: 12 residues. V dropped 10 bases and J dropped 0 bases, with 9 bases sitting between them. Germline V gene sequence: CDR1 LGHDT, CDR2 YNNKEL (reference sequence). CDR3 sequence reads: CATEGLNTEAFF. The CDR3, as DNA: TGTGCCACCGAGGGATTGAACACTGAAGCTTTCTTT.

The chain employs TRBV12-3 or TRBV12-4 and TRBJ1-4, with D uncertain. The CDR3 runs to 13 residues. V gave up 1 base and J gave up 11 bases, with 11 bases separating them. For the CDR3, the DNA is TGTGCCAGCAGTTTAGAAGGATCGGGGAAACTGTTTTTT. Translation gives CASSLEGSGKLFF.

The rearrangement uses TRBV20-1 and TRBJ2-7; a weak D match, TRBD2 (6 bases). The CDR3 extends over 14 amino acids. Trimming removed 8 bases from V and 5 bases from J, with 22 bases in between. Per the germline V gene, CDR1 is DFQATT and CDR2 is SNEGSKA (reference sequence). CDR3 region: CSTNPKRVFDEQYF. The DNA for the CDR3 is TGCAGTACTAACCCTAAGCGGGTTTTTGACGAGCAGTACTTC.

This chain uses TRBV30 with TRBJ1-5; possibly TRBD1 for D (6 bases). The CDR3 has 13 residues. The V gene's germline CDR1 is GTSNPN and CDR2 SVGIG (reference sequence). The V end was cut by 0 bases, the J end by 9 bases, with 12 bases between. The CDR3 spells CAWSVGGRSPQHF. In DNA, the CDR3 is TGTGCCTGGAGTGTAGGGGGGAGGTCGCCCCAGCATTTT.

V and J are TRBV7-2 and TRBJ2-7, with D maybe TRBD2 (6 bases). The V end lost 4 bases, the J end lost 0 bases, and 13 bases lay between the germline ends. CDR1 is SGHTA, CDR2 FQGNSA, per germline. This CDR3 comprises 15 residues. The CDR3: CASSYRDSYSYEQYF. The CDR3 region has the DNA TGTGCCAGCAGCTACCGGGACTCCTACTCCTACGAGCAGTACTTC.

The chain couples TRBV7-7 to TRBJ2-7; no reliable D call. CDR1 and CDR2 from the germline V gene are SSHAT and FNYEAQ (reference sequence). The CDR3 contains 14 residues. V was pared by 1 base and J by 0 bases, with 7 bases between. The DNA for the CDR3 is TGTGCCAGCAGCTTAGGAACCAACTCCTACGAGCAGTACTTC. Amino acid sequence: CASSLGTNSYEQYF.